Listed here are 12 T cell receptor beta chains from one sample, sequenced in a study of blood T cells in healthy people across ages. Combining a sample-barcoded 5' primer with a J-beta primer mix, a second PCR ran for roughly 6 to 12 cycles. TCRdb re-called the 5' RACE reads through MiXCR, storing one row per CDR3 protein. The sample holds nearly 800,000 distinct CDR3 sequences, just under 25% seen once. The sample was also reused in another study, on T cells of mothers and their children.

The specimen sequenced was blood. These receptors were obtained from a boy aged 5 to 17 in good health.

This clonotype was counted between two and nine times. This chain links TRBV24-1 with TRBJ1-4, with 9 positions matching TRBD1. CDR1 is KGHDR, CDR2 SFDVKD, per germline. The CDR3 length is 13 residues. V lost 10 bases to trimming and J lost 5 bases; unmatched junction nucleotides: 4. Here the CDR3 reads CATGTGKNEKLFF. The CDR3 bases are TGTGCCACAGGGACAGGGAAGAATGAAAAACTGTTTTTT.

This clonotype showed up just a few times. The rearrangement joins TRBV6-5 to TRBJ1-2; D is unresolved. Between the trimmed V and J ends, which lost 4 bases and 7 bases, there was a span of 13 bases. Germline loops: CDR1 MNHEY, CDR2 SVGAGI. This CDR3 has 13 residues. CDR3 DNA sequence: TGTGCCAGCAGTTTAAAAAGGGTCTCTGGCTACACCTTC. Its protein is CASSLKRVSGYTF.

CDR3 DNA sequence: TGTGCCAGCAGTCGGAGGGGAAACACAGATACGCAGTATTTT. Its protein is CASSRRGNTDTQYF. This chain links TRBV28 with TRBJ2-3; weak D call: TRBD2 (6 bases). CDR3 length equals 14 residues. Looked up from germline, CDR1 is MDHEN and CDR2 is SYDVKM. Trimming took off 5 bases at V and 2 bases at J, with 11 bases between the two ends.

The gene calls are TRBV2 and TRBJ2-2; 9 bases align to TRBD2. J gave up 6 bases and V 5 bases, and 4 bases lay outside the gene matches. CDR3 size: 14 residues. The germline V gene encodes CDR1 SNHLY and CDR2 FYNNEI. CDR3 residues: CASSRLAVPGELFF. CDR3 in DNA: TGTGCCAGCAGTAGACTAGCGGTCCCCGGGGAGCTGTTTTTT.

V and J are TRBV6-6 and TRBJ2-7; no clear D gene. Germline V CDR1 and CDR2: MNHNY, SVGAGI (reference sequence). V lost 2 bases to trimming and J lost 0 bases, with 11 bases between them. The length of the CDR3 is 15 residues. For the CDR3, the DNA is TGTGCCAGCAGTTACCCTGAACGGTACTCCTACGAGCAGTACTTC. This sequence encodes CASSYPERYSYEQYF.

V is TRBV29-1 and J is TRBJ2-3; D is undetermined. The germline V and J ends were trimmed by 0 bases and 5 bases, with 9 bases remaining between them. The CDR3 contains 13 residues. CDR1 is SQVTM, CDR2 ANQGSEA, per germline. The CDR3 loop is CSVEETVGDTQYF. DNA of the CDR3: TGCAGCGTTGAAGAGACTGTGGGAGATACGCAGTATTTT.

The V gene is TRBV27, the J gene TRBJ2-7; 11 bases map to TRBD1. The ends lost 5 bases at V and 5 bases at J; junction bases unmatched: 5. The germline V gene has CDR1 MNHEY and CDR2 SMNVEV (reference sequence). The CDR3 runs to 14 residues. The CDR3 DNA sequence: TGTGCCAGCAGTCCGGGACAGGGGGAGCACGAGCAGTACTTC. Amino acid sequence: CASSPGQGEHEQYF.

This clonotype was counted only a few times. This chain uses TRBV28 with TRBJ2-7; 7 bases match TRBD1. The CDR3 spans 17 residues. In germline, CDR1 is MDHEN, CDR2 SYDVKM. V lost 6 bases, J lost 3 bases, and 17 bases stayed unmatched. As DNA, the CDR3 is TGTGCCAGCAGAGCCCCAAGATCGACAGGGATAATCTACGAGCAGTACTTC. It encodes CASRAPRSTGIIYEQYF.

The V call is TRBV4-2, the J call TRBJ2-2; no reliable D call. CDR3 length: 18 residues. The germline CDR1 and CDR2 sequences are LGHNA and YNFKEQ. The V gene lost 0 bases and the J gene lost 0 bases, with 14 bases spanning the gap. For the CDR3, the DNA is TGTGCCAGCAGCCAAGAAGGAACGGCGGCTACGAACACCGGGGAGCTGTTTTTT. It specifies CASSQEGTAATNTGELFF.

The chain couples TRBV29-1 to TRBJ2-3; D is ambiguous. The CDR3 loop spans 14 amino acids. Germline values: CDR1 SQVTM, CDR2 ANQGSEA. V gave up 1 base and J gave up 0 bases, with 8 bases separating them. CDR3 nucleotide sequence: TGCAGCGTTGAAGGGGAAGACAGCACAGATACGCAGTATTTT. Translating gives CSVEGEDSTDTQYF.

In its sample, this clonotype was seen a few times. The J gene is TRBJ2-7, the V gene TRBV4-3; no reliable D call. Germline loops: CDR1 LGHNA, CDR2 YSLEER. Trimming stripped 2 bases from V and 4 bases from J, with 15 bases between. This CDR3 region has 15 residues. Here the CDR3 DNA reads TGCGCCAGCAGCCAATTCCACCGTGACCGTTACGAGCAGTACTTC. Protein sequence: CASSQFHRDRYEQYF.

This clonotype was detected only once. V and J are TRBV29-1 and TRBJ1-5; D gene uncertain. Germline V gene sequence: CDR1 SQVTM, CDR2 ANQGSEA. The CDR3 is made up of 13 amino acids. The germline V and J ends were trimmed by 6 bases and 4 bases, with 13 bases remaining between them. The CDR3 loop reads CSVLTAANQPQHF. The DNA of the CDR3 is TGCAGCGTCTTAACAGCCGCGAATCAGCCCCAGCATTTT.